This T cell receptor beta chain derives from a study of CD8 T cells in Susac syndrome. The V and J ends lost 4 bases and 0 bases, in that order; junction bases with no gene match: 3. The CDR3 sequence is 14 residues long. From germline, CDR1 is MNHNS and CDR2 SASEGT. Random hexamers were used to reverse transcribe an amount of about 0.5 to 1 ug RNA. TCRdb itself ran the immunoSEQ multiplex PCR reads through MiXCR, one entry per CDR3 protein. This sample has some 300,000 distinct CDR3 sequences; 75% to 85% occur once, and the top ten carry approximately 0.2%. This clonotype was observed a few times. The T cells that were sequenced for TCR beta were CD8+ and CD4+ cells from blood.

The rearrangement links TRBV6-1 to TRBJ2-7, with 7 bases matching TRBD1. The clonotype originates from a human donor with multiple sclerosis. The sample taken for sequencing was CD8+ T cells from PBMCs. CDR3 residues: CASSGQGASYEQYF. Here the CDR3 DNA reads TGTGCCAGCAGTGGACAGGGAGCCTCCTACGAGCAGTACTTC.